The clone carrying this TCR beta chain was counted between two and nine times. The antigen remains unidentified. The record originates from a study of T cell repertoires in cytomegalovirus infection. TCRdb itself ran the reads through MiXCR, one entry per CDR3 protein. The sample holds roughly 130,000 distinct CDR3 sequences, about 24% seen once. The origin of this receptor is a human donor in good health (CMV status not recorded). Some clones in this sample may be carry-over from other donors' samples. The specimen was PBMCs, sequenced either directly or after in vitro stimulation (not recorded which).

In DNA, the CDR3 is TGTGCCAGCAGTTTAAAGGGAACCTATGGCTACACCTTC. It yields the protein CASSLKGTYGYTF. The V gene is TRBV27, the J gene TRBJ1-2; D is uncertain. CDR1 MNHEY and CDR2 SMNVEV come from the germline V gene (reference sequence). Trimming cost V 2 bases and J 4 bases, with 8 bases left between them. The CDR3 consists of 13 residues.